This record concerns one T cell receptor beta chain sequence. The CDR3 contains 12 residues. In germline, CDR1 is SNHLY, CDR2 FYNNEI. V lost 4 bases and J 7 bases, leaving 10 bases between the germline ends. This entry comes from a study of cytomegalovirus exposure and HLA in healthy donors. Clones were sequenced by immunoSEQ multiplex PCR, and TCRdb holds only the in-frame ones, with some missing. The sample lists 150,000 to 180,000 clones; just over 85% were seen once. Sequencing used PBMCs. The sequence was collected from a human donor in good health. This chain links TRBV2 with TRBJ2-5; no clear D gene. This chain's CDR3 is CASSANHGTQYF. CDR3 in DNA: TGTGCCAGCAGTGCGAACCACGGGACCCAGTACTTC. Full variable domain (remainder filled in from reference TRBV2 and TRBJ2-5): EPEVTQTPSHQVTQMGQEVILRCVPISNHLYFYWYRQILGQKVEFLVSFYNNEISEKSEIFDDQFSVERPDGSNFTLKIRSTKLEDSAMYFCASSANHGTQYFGPGTRLLVL.